A single sample gave rise to the 12 T cell receptor beta chains below, sequenced in a study of blood T cell repertoires in COVID-19. This table comes from immunoSEQ multiplex PCR, and its TCRdb copy is limited to in-frame clones, with some not included. The table has over 50,000 clones, approximately 77% seen once; the top ten hold about 5%. Sequenced material: peripheral blood. These receptors were collected from a woman in her 70s with COVID-19, enrolled during active disease.

This clone was seen a handful of times. The gene calls are TRBV29-1 and TRBJ2-1; 7 nucleotides match TRBD2. Trimming removed 7 bases from V and 6 bases from J; junction bases left unmatched: 9. The CDR3 has 13 amino acids. Germline V gives CDR1 SQVTM, CDR2 ANQGSEA. DNA of the CDR3: TGCAGCGGAGGTACACCGGGGGGCAATGAGCAGTTCTTC. Its translation: CSGGTPGGNEQFF.

Only a few counts were recorded for this clone. The chain has TRBV5-1 and TRBJ2-1; 8 bases match TRBD1. The CDR3 totals 13 residues. The V gene end was trimmed by 4 bases and the J gene end by 5 bases; junction bases not matched to a gene: 2. Germline CDR1 reads SGHRS; CDR2 reads YFSETQ. The CDR3, as DNA: TGCGCCAGCAGCAGGACAGGGAACAATGAGCAGTTCTTC. Translating it yields CASSRTGNNEQFF. Filled out from reference TRBV5-1 and TRBJ2-1, the complete variable domain reads KAGVTQTPRYLIKTRGQQVTLSCSPISGHRSVSWYQQTPGQGLQFLFEYFSETQRNKGNFPGRFSGRQFSNSRSEMNVSTLELGDSALYLCASSRTGNNEQFFGPGTRLTVL.

The chain has TRBV29-1 and TRBJ2-7, with 11 bases fitting TRBD2. V lost 0 bases, J lost 4 bases, and 8 bases stayed unmatched. The CDR3 extends over 16 amino acids. Germline V gene lookup returns CDR1 SQVTM and CDR2 ANQGSEA. The CDR3, as DNA: TGCAGCGTTGAAGAAGGCAGTAGCGGGAGGGAATACGAGCAGTACGTC. Its protein is CSVEEGSSGREYEQYV.

This clone occurred a few times. The chain carries TRBV7-7 and TRBJ2-2; maybe TRBD2 (5 bases). V was clipped by 1 base and J by 0 bases, with 6 bases between them. Germline V gene lookup returns CDR1 SSHAT and CDR2 FNYEAQ (reference sequence). CDR3 length: 15 amino acids. The CDR3 reads CASSLGLSNTGELFF. CDR3 in DNA: TGTGCCAGCAGCTTAGGACTATCGAACACCGGGGAGCTGTTTTTT.

The J gene is TRBJ2-1, the V gene TRBV5-1; tentatively, D is TRBD1 (6 bases). Germline V CDR1 and CDR2: SGHRS, YFSETQ. V was clipped by 5 bases and J by 8 bases, with 14 bases between them. This CDR3 region has 13 residues. CDR3: CASRPAGVDEQFF. The DNA for the CDR3 is TGCGCCAGCAGACCGGCAGGGGTCGATGAGCAGTTCTTC.

The chain couples TRBV7-8 to TRBJ2-5; D is perhaps TRBD1 (6 bases). Trimming cost V 4 bases and J 4 bases, with 13 bases left between them. Germline-derived CDR1 and CDR2 are SGHVS and FQNEAQ. The CDR3 sequence is 14 residues long. CDR3 coding DNA: TGTGCCAGCAGCTCAAGACAGGTGGGAGAGACCCAGTACTTC. Amino acids: CASSSRQVGETQYF.

This clone was observed a single time. The V call is TRBV6-6, the J call TRBJ2-7, with 11 nucleotides matching TRBD2. CDR1 MNHNY and CDR2 SVGAGI come from the germline V gene (reference sequence). After removal of 5 bases from V and 1 base from J, the junction contained 4 bases not matched to a gene. This CDR3 contains 15 residues. In DNA, the CDR3 is TGTGCCAGCAGTCAGTCTAGCGGGAGGTCCTACGAGCAGTACGTC. The encoded protein is CASSQSSGRSYEQYV.

V and J are TRBV7-9 and TRBJ2-1, with TRBD1 matching over 7 bases. With V trimmed by 1 base and J by 12 bases, 3 bases remained unmatched. Per germline, CDR1 SEHNR and CDR2 FQNEAQ (reference sequence). This CDR3 region has 12 residues. The DNA for the CDR3 is TGTGCCAGCAGCTTAGGTGGGGACAGGCAGTTCTTC. It translates to CASSLGGDRQFF.

The CDR3 here is CASSRSQVQGPTEAFF. The CDR3 bases are TGTGCCAGCAGCCGAAGTCAGGTCCAGGGGCCCACTGAAGCTTTCTTT. This chain uses TRBV4-2 with TRBJ1-1; weak D call: TRBD1 (6 bases). The CDR3 loop spans 16 amino acids. Trimming removed 4 bases from V and 4 bases from J, with 19 bases in between. Germline V lookup: CDR1 LGHNA, CDR2 YNFKEQ.

This rearrangement joins TRBV12-2 to TRBJ1-2. TRBV12-2 represents a pseudogene. The CDR3 length is 16 residues. Written as DNA, the CDR3 is TGTGCAAGTCGCCCGCGGGGAGGGGGAGTAAACTATGGCTACACCTTC. Translating gives CASRPRGGGVNYGYTF.

The rearrangement joins TRBV19 to TRBJ1-1; 9 bases are a match to TRBD1. Germline V lookup: CDR1 LNHDA, CDR2 SQIVND (reference sequence). CDR3 length equals 16 residues. The trim removed 7 bases at V and 0 bases at J, leaving 9 bases unmatched. CDR3 DNA: TGTGCCAGTACCCCGCTTGGACAGGGGCTGAACACTGAAGCTTTCTTT. Protein product: CASTPLGQGLNTEAFF.

V usage is TRBV5-4 and J usage is TRBJ2-1; 7 bases match TRBD1. The V and J ends lost 4 bases and 3 bases, in that order; junction bases with no gene match: 10. CDR3 length: 16 amino acids. The germline gives CDR1 SGHNT, CDR2 YYREEE (reference sequence). The CDR3 bases are TGTGCCAGCAGCCTGAGGGGGCCTGGGGACTACAATGAGCAGTTCTTC. This translates into CASSLRGPGDYNEQFF.